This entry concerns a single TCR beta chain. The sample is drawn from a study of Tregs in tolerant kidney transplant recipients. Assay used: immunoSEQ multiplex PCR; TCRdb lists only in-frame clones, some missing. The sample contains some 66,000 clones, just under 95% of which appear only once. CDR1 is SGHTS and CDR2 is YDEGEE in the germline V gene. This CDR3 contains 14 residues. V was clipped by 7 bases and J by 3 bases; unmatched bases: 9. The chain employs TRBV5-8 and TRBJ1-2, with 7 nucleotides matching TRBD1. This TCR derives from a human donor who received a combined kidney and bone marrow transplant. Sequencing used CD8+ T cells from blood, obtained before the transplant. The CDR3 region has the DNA TGTGCCAGCCGAGGAGGGGGCAGTTACTATGGCTACACCTTC. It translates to CASRGGGSYYGYTF.